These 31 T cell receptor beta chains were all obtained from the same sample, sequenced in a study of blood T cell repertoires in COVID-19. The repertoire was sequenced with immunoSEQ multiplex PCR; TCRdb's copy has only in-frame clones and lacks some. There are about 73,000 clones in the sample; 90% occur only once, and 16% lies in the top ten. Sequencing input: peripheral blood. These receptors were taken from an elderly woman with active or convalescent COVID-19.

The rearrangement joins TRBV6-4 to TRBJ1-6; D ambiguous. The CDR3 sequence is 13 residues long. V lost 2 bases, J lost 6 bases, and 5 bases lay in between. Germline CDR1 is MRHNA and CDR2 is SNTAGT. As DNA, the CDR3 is TGTGCCAGCAGTGACAGAGTTAATTCACCCCTCCACTTT. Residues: CASSDRVNSPLHF.

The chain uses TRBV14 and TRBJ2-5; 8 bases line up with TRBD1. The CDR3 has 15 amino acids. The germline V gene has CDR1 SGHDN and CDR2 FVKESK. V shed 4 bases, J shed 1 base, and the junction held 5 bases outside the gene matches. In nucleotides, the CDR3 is TGTGCCAGCAGCCCGGACAGGGCGCTCCAAGAGACCCAGTACTTC. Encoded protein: CASSPDRALQETQYF.

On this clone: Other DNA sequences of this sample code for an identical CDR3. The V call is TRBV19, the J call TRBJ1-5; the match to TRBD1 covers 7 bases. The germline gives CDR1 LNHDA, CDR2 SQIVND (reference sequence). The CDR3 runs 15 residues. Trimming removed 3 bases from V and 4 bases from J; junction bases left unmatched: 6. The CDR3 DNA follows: TGTGCCAGTAGTATTCTAGGGGGCCGAAATCAGCCCCAGCATTTT. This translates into CASSILGGRNQPQHF.

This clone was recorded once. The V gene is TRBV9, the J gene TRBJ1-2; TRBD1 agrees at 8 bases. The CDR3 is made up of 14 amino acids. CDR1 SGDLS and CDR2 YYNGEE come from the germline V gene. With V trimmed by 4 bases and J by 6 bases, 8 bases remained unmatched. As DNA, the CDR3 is TGTGCCAGCAGCCTTCGACAGGGGCTGGATGGCTACACCTTC. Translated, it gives CASSLRQGLDGYTF.

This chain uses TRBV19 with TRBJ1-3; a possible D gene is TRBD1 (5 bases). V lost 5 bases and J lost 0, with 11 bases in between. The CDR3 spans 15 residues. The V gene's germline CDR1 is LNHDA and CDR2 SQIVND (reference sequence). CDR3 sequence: CASSSDRASGNTIYF. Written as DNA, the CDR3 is TGTGCCAGTAGTTCCGACAGAGCCTCTGGAAACACCATATATTTT.

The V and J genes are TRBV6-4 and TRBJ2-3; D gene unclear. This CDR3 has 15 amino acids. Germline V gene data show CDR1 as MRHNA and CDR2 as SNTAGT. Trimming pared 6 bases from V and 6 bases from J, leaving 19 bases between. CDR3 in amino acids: CASSPRLRFFDTQYF. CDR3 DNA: TGTGCCAGCAGCCCCAGACTCCGATTCTTCGATACGCAGTATTTT.

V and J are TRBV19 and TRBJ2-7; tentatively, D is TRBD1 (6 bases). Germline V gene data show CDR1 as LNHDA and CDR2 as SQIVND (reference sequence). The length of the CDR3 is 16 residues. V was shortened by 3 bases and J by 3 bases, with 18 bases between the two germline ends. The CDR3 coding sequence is TGTGCCAGTAGTATTAGCTCCCCGGGCAGGGGCTACGAGCAGTACTTC. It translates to CASSISSPGRGYEQYF.

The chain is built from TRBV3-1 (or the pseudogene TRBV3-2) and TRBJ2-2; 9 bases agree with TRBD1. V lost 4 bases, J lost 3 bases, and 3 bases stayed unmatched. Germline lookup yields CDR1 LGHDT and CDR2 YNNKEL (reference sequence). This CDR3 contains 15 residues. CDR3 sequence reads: CASSPGQGHTGELFF. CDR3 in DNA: TGTGCCAGCAGCCCAGGACAGGGGCACACCGGGGAGCTGTTTTTT.

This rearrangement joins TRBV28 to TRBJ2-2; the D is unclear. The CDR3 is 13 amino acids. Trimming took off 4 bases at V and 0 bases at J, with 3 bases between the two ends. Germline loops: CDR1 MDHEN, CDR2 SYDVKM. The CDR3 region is CASSSANTGELFF. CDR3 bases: TGTGCCAGCAGTTCCGCGAACACCGGGGAGCTGTTTTTT.

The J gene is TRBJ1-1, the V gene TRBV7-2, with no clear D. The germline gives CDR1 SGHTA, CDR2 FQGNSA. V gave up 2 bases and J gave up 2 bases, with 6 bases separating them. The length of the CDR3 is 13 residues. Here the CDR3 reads CASSLHGNTEAFF. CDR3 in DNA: TGTGCCAGCAGCTTACACGGTAACACTGAAGCTTTCTTT.

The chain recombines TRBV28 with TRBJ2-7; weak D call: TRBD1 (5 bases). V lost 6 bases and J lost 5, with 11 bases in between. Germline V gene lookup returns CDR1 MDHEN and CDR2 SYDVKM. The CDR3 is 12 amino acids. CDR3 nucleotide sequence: TGTGCCAGCAGAGACCTCAGGGACGAGCAGTACTTC. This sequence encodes CASRDLRDEQYF.

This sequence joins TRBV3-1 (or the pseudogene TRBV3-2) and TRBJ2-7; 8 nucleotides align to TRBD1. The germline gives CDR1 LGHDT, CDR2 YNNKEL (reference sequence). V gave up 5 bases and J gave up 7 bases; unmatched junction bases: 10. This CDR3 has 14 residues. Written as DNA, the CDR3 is TGTGCCAGCAGCTTCCTATCGGGACAGGCTGAGCAGTACTTC. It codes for CASSFLSGQAEQYF.

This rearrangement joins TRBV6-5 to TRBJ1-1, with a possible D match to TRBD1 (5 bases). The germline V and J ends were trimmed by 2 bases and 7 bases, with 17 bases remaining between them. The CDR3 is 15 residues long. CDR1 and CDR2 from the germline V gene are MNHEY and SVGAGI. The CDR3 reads CASSYVLGTVGEAFF. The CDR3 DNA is TGTGCCAGCAGTTACGTCCTAGGGACTGTCGGTGAAGCTTTCTTT.

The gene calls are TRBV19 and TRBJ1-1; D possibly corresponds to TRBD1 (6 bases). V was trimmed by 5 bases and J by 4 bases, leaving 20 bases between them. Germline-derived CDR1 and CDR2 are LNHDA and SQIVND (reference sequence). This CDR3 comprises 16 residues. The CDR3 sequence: CASSPPPNRVGTEAFF. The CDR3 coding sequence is TGTGCCAGTAGTCCCCCTCCTAACAGGGTCGGCACTGAAGCTTTCTTT.

DNA for the CDR3: TGCGCCAGCAGCTTGAGACAGGCTACCCACGAGCAGTACTTC. Translating it yields CASSLRQATHEQYF. The chain combines TRBV5-1 with TRBJ2-7; perhaps TRBD1 as D (6 bases). V was shortened by 1 base and J by 5 bases, with 13 bases between the two germline ends. This CDR3 is 14 amino acids long. CDR1 and CDR2 from the germline V gene are SGHRS and YFSETQ.

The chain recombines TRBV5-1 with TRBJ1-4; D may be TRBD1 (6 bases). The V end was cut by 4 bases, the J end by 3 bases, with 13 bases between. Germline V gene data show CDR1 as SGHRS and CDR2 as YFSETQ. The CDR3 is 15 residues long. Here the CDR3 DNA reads TGCGCCAGCAGCGGCCCCAGGGGTGCTAATGAAAAACTGTTTTTT. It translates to CASSGPRGANEKLFF.

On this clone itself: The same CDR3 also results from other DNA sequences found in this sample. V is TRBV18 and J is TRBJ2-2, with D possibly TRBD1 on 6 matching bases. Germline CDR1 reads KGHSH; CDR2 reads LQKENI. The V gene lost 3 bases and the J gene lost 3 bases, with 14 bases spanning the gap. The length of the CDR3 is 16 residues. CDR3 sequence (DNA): TGTGCCAGCTCACCCCCGACAGGAGTTGACACCGGGGAGCTGTTTTTT. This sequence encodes CASSPPTGVDTGELFF.

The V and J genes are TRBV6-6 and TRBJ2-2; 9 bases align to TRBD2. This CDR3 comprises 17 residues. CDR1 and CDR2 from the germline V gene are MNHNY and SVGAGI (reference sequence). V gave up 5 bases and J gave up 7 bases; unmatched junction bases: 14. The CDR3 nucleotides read TGTGCCAGCAGTCTCTCGGCGGGGGGCGGGAGGGGCGGGGAGCTGTTTTTT. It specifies CASSLSAGGGRGGELFF.

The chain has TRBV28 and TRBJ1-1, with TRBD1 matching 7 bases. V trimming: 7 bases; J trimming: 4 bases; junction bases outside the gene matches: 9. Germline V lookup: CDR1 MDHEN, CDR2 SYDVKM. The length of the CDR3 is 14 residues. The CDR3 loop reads CASTESGGTTEAFF. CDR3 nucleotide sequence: TGTGCCAGCACCGAATCAGGGGGAACCACTGAAGCTTTCTTT.

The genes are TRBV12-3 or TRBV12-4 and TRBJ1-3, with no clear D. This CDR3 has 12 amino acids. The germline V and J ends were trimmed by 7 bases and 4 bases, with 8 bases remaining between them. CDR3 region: CASTLGGNTIYF. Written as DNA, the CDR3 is TGTGCCAGCACCTTGGGCGGAAACACCATATATTTT.

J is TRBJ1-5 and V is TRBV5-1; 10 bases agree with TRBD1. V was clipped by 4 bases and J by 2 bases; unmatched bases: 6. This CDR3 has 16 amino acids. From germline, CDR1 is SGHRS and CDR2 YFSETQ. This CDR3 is CASSPGQGTGNQPQHF. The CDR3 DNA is TGCGCCAGCAGCCCGGGACAGGGGACGGGCAATCAGCCCCAGCATTTT.

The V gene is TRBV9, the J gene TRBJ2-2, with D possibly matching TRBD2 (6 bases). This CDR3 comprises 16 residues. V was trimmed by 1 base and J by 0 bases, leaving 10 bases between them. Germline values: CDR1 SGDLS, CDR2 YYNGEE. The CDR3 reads CASSVRGAPNTGELFF. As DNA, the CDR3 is TGTGCCAGCAGCGTACGCGGGGCCCCGAACACCGGGGAGCTGTTTTTT.

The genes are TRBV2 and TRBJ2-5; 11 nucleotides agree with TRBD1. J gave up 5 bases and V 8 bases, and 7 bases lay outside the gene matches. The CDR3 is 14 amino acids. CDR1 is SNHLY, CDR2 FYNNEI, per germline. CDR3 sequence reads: CASGGTGGSETQYF. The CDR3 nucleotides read TGTGCCAGCGGCGGGACAGGGGGTTCGGAGACCCAGTACTTC.

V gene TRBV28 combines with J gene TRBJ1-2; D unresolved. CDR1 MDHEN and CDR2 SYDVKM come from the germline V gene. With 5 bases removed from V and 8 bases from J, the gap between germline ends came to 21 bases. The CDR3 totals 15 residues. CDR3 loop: CASSLAHYTSGGYTF. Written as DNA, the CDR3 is TGTGCCAGCAGTCTAGCGCACTATACGTCTGGGGGCTACACCTTC.

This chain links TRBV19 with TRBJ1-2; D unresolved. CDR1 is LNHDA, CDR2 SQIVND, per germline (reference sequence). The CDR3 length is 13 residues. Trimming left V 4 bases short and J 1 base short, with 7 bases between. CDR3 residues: CASSTLGNYGYTF. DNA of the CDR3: TGTGCCAGTAGTACCCTAGGTAACTATGGCTACACCTTC.

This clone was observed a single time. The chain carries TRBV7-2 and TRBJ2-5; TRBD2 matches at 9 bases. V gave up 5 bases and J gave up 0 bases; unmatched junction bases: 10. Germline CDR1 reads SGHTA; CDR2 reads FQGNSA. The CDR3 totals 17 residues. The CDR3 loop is CASSPVVAGVYQETQYF. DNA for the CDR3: TGTGCCAGCAGCCCGGTGGTAGCGGGGGTTTACCAAGAGACCCAGTACTTC.

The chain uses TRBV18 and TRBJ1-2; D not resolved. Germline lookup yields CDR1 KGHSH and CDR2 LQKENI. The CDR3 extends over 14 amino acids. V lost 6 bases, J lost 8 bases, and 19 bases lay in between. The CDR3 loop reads CASSRETVAEGYTF. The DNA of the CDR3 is TGTGCCAGCTCGCGAGAGACCGTCGCGGAAGGCTACACCTTC. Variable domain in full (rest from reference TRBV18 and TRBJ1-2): NAGVMQNPRHLVRRRGQEARLRCSPMKGHSHVYWYRQLPEEGLKFMVYLQKENIIDESGMPKERFSAEFPKEGPSILRIQQVVRGDSAAYFCASSRETVAEGYTFGSGTRLTVV.

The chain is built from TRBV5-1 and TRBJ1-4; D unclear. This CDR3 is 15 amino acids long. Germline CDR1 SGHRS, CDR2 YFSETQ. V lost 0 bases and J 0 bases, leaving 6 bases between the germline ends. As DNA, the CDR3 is TGCGCCAGCAGCTTGGTGGGAGCAACTAATGAAAAACTGTTTTTT. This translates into CASSLVGATNEKLFF.

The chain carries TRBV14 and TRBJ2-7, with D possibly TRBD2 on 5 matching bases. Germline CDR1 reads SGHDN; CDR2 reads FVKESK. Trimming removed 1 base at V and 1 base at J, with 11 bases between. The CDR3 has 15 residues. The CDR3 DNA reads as TGTGCCAGCAGCCAAGCGGCGGGCAGGTCCTACGAGCAGTACTTC. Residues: CASSQAAGRSYEQYF.

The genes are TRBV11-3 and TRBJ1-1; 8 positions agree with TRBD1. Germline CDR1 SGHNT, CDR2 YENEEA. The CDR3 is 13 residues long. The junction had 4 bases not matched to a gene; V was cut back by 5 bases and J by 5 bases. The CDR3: CASSPGQGTEAFF. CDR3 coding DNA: TGTGCCAGCAGCCCAGGACAGGGTACTGAAGCTTTCTTT.

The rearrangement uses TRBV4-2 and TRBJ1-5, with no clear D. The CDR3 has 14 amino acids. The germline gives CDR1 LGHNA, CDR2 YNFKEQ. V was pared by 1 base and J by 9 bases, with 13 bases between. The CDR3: CASSQVHGARPQHF. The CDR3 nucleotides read TGTGCCAGCAGCCAAGTCCATGGAGCACGGCCCCAGCATTTT.